These 32 T cell receptor beta chains came from one sample sequenced in a study of T cells in tuberculosis. Clones were sequenced by immunoSEQ multiplex PCR, and TCRdb holds only the in-frame ones, with some missing. The data hold some 41,000 clones, with 94% observed a single time. The sequenced sample was PBMCs. The origin of the receptors is a donor aged 10-29 years with latent tuberculosis or without tuberculosis infection. Some clones in this sample may be carry-over from other donors' samples.

The chain recombines TRBV7-6 with TRBJ1-2, with 7 nucleotides matching TRBD1. Germline V gene data show CDR1 as SGHVS and CDR2 as FNYEAQ. Germline trimming cut 2 bases from V and 10 bases from J; bases unmatched to any gene: 7. The CDR3 length is 13 residues. CDR3 region: CASSLTGTANYTF. CDR3 coding DNA: TGTGCCAGCAGCTTAACGGGGACAGCCAACTACACCTTC. The full variable domain, with the rest looked up from reference TRBV7-6 and TRBJ1-2, is GAGVSQSPRYKVTKRGQDVALRCDPISGHVSLYWYRQALGQGPEFLTYFNYEAQQDKSGLPNDRFSAERPEGSISTLTIQRTEQRDSAMYRCASSLTGTANYTFGSGTRLTVV.

The rearrangement links TRBV18 to TRBJ1-6; possibly TRBD1 for D (6 bases). This CDR3 spans 15 amino acids. V was clipped by 3 bases and J by 9 bases, with 15 bases between them. The V gene's germline CDR1 is KGHSH and CDR2 LQKENI. The CDR3 sequence: CASSPGQQGASPLHF. As DNA, the CDR3 is TGTGCCAGCTCACCGGGGCAACAGGGCGCTTCACCCCTCCACTTT.

This chain joins TRBV12-2 and TRBJ1-1; the tabulated D call, TRBD1, remains unverified against the DNA. TRBV12-2 is termed a pseudogene. This CDR3 spans 17 amino acids. CDR3 sequence (DNA): TGTGCAAGTCGCTTAGCCGTACAACAGGGGCCCTTCACTGAAGCTTTCTTT. Amino acids: CASRLAVQQGPFTEAFF.

This chain connects TRBV27 to TRBJ2-3, with D uncertain. CDR3 length equals 14 residues. The germline CDR1 and CDR2 sequences are MNHEY and SMNVEV (reference sequence). V was shortened by 7 bases and J by 1 base, with 12 bases between the two germline ends. The CDR3: CASTTQYRTDTQYF. CDR3 bases: TGTGCCAGCACCACGCAGTATCGCACAGATACGCAGTATTTT.

J is TRBJ1-1 and V is TRBV5-1, with a weak D call TRBD1 (6 bases). V was clipped by 4 bases and J by 5 bases, with 12 bases between them. Germline CDR1 reads SGHRS; CDR2 reads YFSETQ. This CDR3 has 13 amino acids. The CDR3 bases are TGCGCCAGCAGCCAAGGGGGGGCTACTGAAGCTTTCTTT. It is translated as CASSQGGATEAFF.

V gene TRBV11-2 combines with J gene TRBJ2-2; 8 bases agree with TRBD1. Germline CDR1 and CDR2: SGHAT and FQNNGV. The CDR3 extends over 19 amino acids. With 4 bases clipped from V and 7 bases from J, the junction kept 20 bases outside the gene matches. In nucleotides, the CDR3 is TGTGCCAGCAGCTCCGCTCGCCTTGGACAGGGTCTATCTCGCGGGGAGCTGTTTTTT. Translation gives CASSSARLGQGLSRGELFF.

The V call is TRBV4-1, the J call TRBJ2-1, with D hard to call. The CDR3 has 15 amino acids. Germline CDR1 and CDR2: MGHRA and YSYEKL. The V end lost 1 base, the J end lost 2 bases, and 9 bases lay between the germline ends. CDR3 nucleotide sequence: TGCGCCAGCAGCCAAGTGGCCCGAACCTACAATGAGCAGTTCTTC. It encodes CASSQVARTYNEQFF.

V is TRBV5-8 and J is TRBJ2-7; TRBD1 agrees at 11 bases. Germline assignment: CDR1 SGHTS and CDR2 YDEGEE. The junction had 4 bases not matched to a gene; V was cut back by 2 bases and J by 9 bases. The CDR3 contains 13 residues. CDR3 region: CASSFGTGGAQYV. The CDR3 DNA reads as TGTGCCAGCAGCTTTGGGACAGGGGGAGCGCAGTACGTC.

The V call is TRBV4-3, the J call TRBJ1-2; TRBD1 might be the D (6 bases). V shed 6 bases and J shed 4 bases, with 12 bases lying between them. There are 13 residues in the CDR3. Germline CDR1 is LGHNA and CDR2 is YSLEER. Written as DNA, the CDR3 is TGCGCCAGCAGTAAACAGGGTACCTATGGCTACACCTTC. As protein: CASSKQGTYGYTF.

This sequence joins TRBV5-1 and TRBJ2-1; TRBD1 agrees at 8 bases. Germline trimming cut 0 bases from V and 7 bases from J; bases unmatched to any gene: 6. Germline assignment: CDR1 SGHRS and CDR2 YFSETQ. This CDR3 contains 15 residues. As DNA, the CDR3 is TGCGCCAGCAGCTTGGAAACAGACAGGGGTAATGAGCAGTTCTTC. Residues: CASSLETDRGNEQFF.

The J gene is TRBJ2-6, the V gene TRBV2; TRBD2 might be the D (6 bases). V lost 4 bases, J lost 4 bases, and 11 bases lay in between. CDR1 is SNHLY and CDR2 is FYNNEI in the germline V gene. The CDR3 runs to 15 residues. As DNA, the CDR3 is TGTGCCAGCAGTGTGGAGGGGAGGGGGGCCAACGTCCTGACTTTC. Amino acid sequence: CASSVEGRGANVLTF. Full variable domain (outside the CDR3, taken from reference TRBV2 and TRBJ2-6): EPEVTQTPSHQVTQMGQEVILRCVPISNHLYFYWYRQILGQKVEFLVSFYNNEISEKSEIFDDQFSVERPDGSNFTLKIRSTKLEDSAMYFCASSVEGRGANVLTFGAGSRLTVL.

The V call is TRBV7-2, the J call TRBJ1-2; weak D call: TRBD1 (5 bases). V was cut by 5 bases and J by 5 bases, with 18 bases left in between. CDR1 and CDR2 (germline): SGHTA, FQGNSA. This CDR3 is built from 15 residues. CDR3 loop: CASSPQGYRVYGYTF. The CDR3 region has the DNA TGTGCCAGCAGCCCGCAGGGTTATCGCGTTTATGGCTACACCTTC.

This clone was picked up one time. The chain couples TRBV14 to TRBJ2-5, with D tentatively TRBD2 (6 bases). The CDR3 is made up of 16 amino acids. CDR1 is SGHDN, CDR2 FVKESK, per germline. Trimming pared 4 bases from V and 7 bases from J, leaving 22 bases between. CDR3 sequence (DNA): TGTGCCAGCAGCCGGATGGTCTCTGTGAGGAGGGGGACCCAGTACTTC. Encoded protein: CASSRMVSVRRGTQYF.

As regards this clone: One junction end disagrees with the germline gene, perhaps due to a read error. The V and J genes are TRBV5-4 and TRBJ1-1; 8 nucleotides line up with TRBD1. The CDR3 is made up of 17 amino acids. Germline V gene sequence: CDR1 SGHNT, CDR2 YYREEE (reference sequence). The CDR3 protein is CASSLEAGAGGRTEAFF. In nucleotides, the CDR3 is TGTGCCAGTAGCTTGGAGGCAGGGGCAGGGGGCAGGACTGAAGCTTTCTTT.

The rearrangement uses TRBV15 and TRBJ1-1; D possibly corresponds to TRBD1 (6 bases). From germline, CDR1 is LNHNV and CDR2 YYDKDF (reference sequence). V was trimmed by 3 bases and J by 1 base, leaving 9 bases between them. The length of the CDR3 is 14 residues. The CDR3 DNA follows: TGTGCCACCAGCAGGGGACACCCGAACACTGAAGCTTTCTTT. Protein product: CATSRGHPNTEAFF. Filled out from reference TRBV15 and TRBJ1-1, the complete variable domain reads DAMVIQNPRYQVTQFGKPVTLSCSQTLNHNVMYWYQQKSSQAPKLLFHYYDKDFNNEADTPDNFQSRRPNTSFCFLDIRSPGLGDTAMYLCATSRGHPNTEAFFGQGTRLTVV.

The rearrangement uses TRBV6-5 and TRBJ2-3, with 8 bases lining up with TRBD1. CDR1 MNHEY and CDR2 SVGAGI come from the germline V gene. The V and J ends lost 2 bases and 9 bases, in that order; junction bases with no gene match: 4. The CDR3 sequence is 13 residues long. The CDR3 DNA reads TGTGCCAGCAGTTACACAGGACAGGGAACGCAGTATTTT. Its translation: CASSYTGQGTQYF.

This clone was picked up one time. The rearrangement uses TRBV4-1 and TRBJ1-2; no definite D call. Germline V gene sequence: CDR1 MGHRA, CDR2 YSYEKL. The CDR3 has 15 residues. Trimming left V 1 base short and J 4 bases short, with 13 bases between. CDR3 sequence reads: CASSQGAQPIYGYTF. The CDR3 DNA is TGCGCCAGCAGCCAAGGGGCACAGCCCATCTATGGCTACACCTTC.

The V gene is TRBV13, the J gene TRBJ2-1; TRBD2 agrees at 12 bases. CDR3 length: 15 residues. From germline, CDR1 is PRHDT and CDR2 FYEKMQ (reference sequence). V lost 0 bases and J lost 9; bases outside the gene matches: 3. The CDR3 nucleotides are TGTGCCAGCAGCTTAGGACTAGCGGGGGGACGTGAGCAGTTCTTC. This gives the protein CASSLGLAGGREQFF.

This chain joins TRBV10-3 and TRBJ1-6, with D possibly TRBD1 on 5 matching bases. Germline assignment: CDR1 ENHRY and CDR2 SYGVKD. CDR3 length: 18 residues. V lost 0 bases and J 7 bases, leaving 19 bases between the germline ends. Here the CDR3 DNA reads TGTGCCATCAGTGAGTCGAGGATCAGAACCGGGGGAAATTCACCCCTCCACTTT. The encoded protein is CAISESRIRTGGNSPLHF.

This sequence joins TRBV27 and TRBJ1-5; D not resolved. This CDR3 comprises 15 residues. Deletions cut 2 bases from V and 2 bases from J, with 10 bases between. Germline V CDR1 and CDR2: MNHEY, SMNVEV (reference sequence). CDR3 loop: CASSLAGAGNQPQHF. CDR3 bases: TGTGCCAGCAGTTTAGCGGGTGCGGGCAATCAGCCCCAGCATTTT.

This chain joins TRBV6-4 and TRBJ1-6; TRBD1 matches at 11 bases. Germline V gene lookup returns CDR1 MRHNA and CDR2 SNTAGT. Unmatched junction bases numbered 2, after V lost 4 bases and J lost 9 bases. This CDR3 has 14 amino acids. The CDR3 spells CASSAGTGGSPLHF. CDR3 in DNA: TGTGCCAGCAGTGCCGGGACAGGGGGTTCACCCCTCCACTTT.

The chain recombines TRBV5-1 with TRBJ1-1, with 7 bases fitting TRBD1. This CDR3 has 14 amino acids. Germline CDR1 SGHRS, CDR2 YFSETQ. Trimming at V came to 4 bases and at J to 1 base, leaving 4 bases not matched to a gene. The CDR3 sequence is CASSRGQENTEAFF. The CDR3 coding sequence is TGCGCCAGCAGCCGTGGACAGGAGAACACTGAAGCTTTCTTT.

This clone has just a few counts. V is TRBV19 and J is TRBJ1-6; D is unclear. Trimming took 5 bases from V and 7 from J, leaving 12 bases between them. Germline V gives CDR1 LNHDA, CDR2 SQIVND (reference sequence). The CDR3 loop spans 14 amino acids. The CDR3 reads CASSLSAGNSPLHF. The CDR3 bases are TGTGCCAGTAGTCTTTCCGCCGGGAATTCACCCCTCCACTTT.

The gene calls are TRBV18 and TRBJ1-6; D gene ambiguous. V was pared by 1 base and J by 10 bases, with 5 bases between. The CDR3 extends over 12 amino acids. CDR1 KGHSH and CDR2 LQKENI come from the germline V gene. CDR3 coding DNA: TGTGCCAGCTCACCACGAGGATCACCCCTCCACTTT. Translating gives CASSPRGSPLHF.

The J gene is TRBJ1-3, the V gene TRBV30, with 9 nucleotides matching TRBD1. Germline loops: CDR1 GTSNPN, CDR2 SVGIG (reference sequence). There are 14 residues in the CDR3. Trimming removed 5 bases from V and 10 bases from J; junction bases left unmatched: 12. The CDR3 sequence is CAWGLGQGTDTIYF. CDR3 coding DNA: TGTGCCTGGGGCCTGGGACAGGGTACCGATACCATATATTTT.

This chain connects TRBV12-2 to TRBJ1-2. TRBV12-2 is marked as a pseudogene. This CDR3 contains 15 residues. The CDR3 nucleotides are TGTGCAAGTCGCTTATCACCCGACGGGGACTATGGCTACACCTTC. Its protein product is CASRLSPDGDYGYTF.

The V call is TRBV19, the J call TRBJ1-5; D unresolved. V was trimmed by 3 bases and J by 3 bases, leaving 12 bases between them. The germline CDR1 and CDR2 sequences are LNHDA and SQIVND (reference sequence). This CDR3 region has 15 residues. DNA of the CDR3: TGTGCCAGTAGTATTTTTCACAGTCCCAATCAGCCCCAGCATTTT. Translated, it gives CASSIFHSPNQPQHF.

The CDR3 is CASSLHQGEGAEAFF. The CDR3 bases are TGTGCCAGCAGTTTACACCAGGGGGAAGGGGCTGAAGCTTTCTTT. The rearrangement links TRBV27 to TRBJ1-1; 7 bases are shared with TRBD1. Germline lookup yields CDR1 MNHEY and CDR2 SMNVEV (reference sequence). The CDR3 totals 15 residues. The J segment lost 6 bases and the V segment lost 2 bases, leaving 9 bases of the junction unmatched.

The rearrangement uses TRBV19 and TRBJ1-1; 8 bases are a match to TRBD1. Losses at the gene ends were 5 bases for V and 4 bases for J; bases not matched to a gene: 6. The CDR3 spans 14 residues. The germline V gene has CDR1 LNHDA and CDR2 SQIVND (reference sequence). CDR3 sequence: CASSPQTGVTEAFF. CDR3 DNA: TGTGCCAGTAGTCCCCAGACAGGGGTCACTGAAGCTTTCTTT. The full variable domain, with the rest looked up from reference TRBV19 and TRBJ1-1, is DGGITQSPKYLFRKEGQNVTLSCEQNLNHDAMYWYRQDPGQGLRLIYYSQIVNDFQKGDIAEGYSVSREKKESFPLTVTSAQKNPTAFYLCASSPQTGVTEAFFGQGTRLTVV.

The chain is built from TRBV6-5 and TRBJ2-3; 9 bases fit TRBD2. The V gene end was trimmed by 6 bases and the J gene end by 2 bases; junction bases not matched to a gene: 3. Per the germline V gene, CDR1 is MNHEY and CDR2 is SVGAGI. This CDR3 comprises 14 residues. CDR3 loop: CASRTSGYTDTQYF. The CDR3 bases are TGTGCCAGCAGGACTAGCGGCTACACAGATACGCAGTATTTT.

The V and J genes are TRBV11-2 and TRBJ1-2; a weak D match, TRBD1 (5 bases). Germline V gives CDR1 SGHAT, CDR2 FQNNGV. The V end lost 6 bases, the J end lost 7 bases, and 18 bases lay between the germline ends. This CDR3 is built from 14 residues. The CDR3 sequence: CASRATRVDGGYTF. CDR3 in DNA: TGTGCCAGCAGGGCTACCAGGGTTGACGGTGGCTACACCTTC.

The chain couples TRBV18 to TRBJ1-5; D uncertain. The germline gives CDR1 KGHSH, CDR2 LQKENI. CDR3 size: 16 residues. The V gene lost 1 base and the J gene lost 4 bases, with 14 bases spanning the gap. In DNA form, the CDR3 reads TGTGCCAGCTCACCACTGTCGCGGGGTGGAAATCAGCCCCAGCATTTT. Protein: CASSPLSRGGNQPQHF.